This T cell receptor beta chain was captured by sequencing in a study of post-analysis software for immune sequencing data. Overall study: Some patients lacked subtype; others had relapsing-remitting, secondary progressive or progressive-relapsing disease.

Unique molecular identifiers were built into the TCR beta cDNA libraries. MiXCR, applied by TCRdb to the PCR reads, yields one record per CDR3 protein. The sample gives 650,000 to 850,000 distinct CDR3 sequences, about 43% of which show up once; 4% to 5% is in the top ten. This clonotype was counted only a few times. Antigen specificity is unknown. The CDR3 runs 15 residues. The germline gives CDR1 MNHNY, CDR2 SVGAGI (reference sequence). V trimming: 2 bases; J trimming: 3 bases; junction bases outside the gene matches: 7. Study-level findings and limits: In multiple sclerosis, normalized Chao1 diversity was significantly below that of controls. Among four or five TRBV segments more frequent in patients than controls were TRBV5-6, TRBV5-1 and TRBV20-1.

Input material: blood. The rearrangement links TRBV6-6 to TRBJ2-7; TRBD2 matches at 7 bases. This TCR was sampled from a girl aged 10 to 17 with multiple sclerosis. In nucleotides, the CDR3 is TGTGCCAGCAGTTACATGGGTACTAGCGACTACGAGCAGTACTTC. It encodes CASSYMGTSDYEQYF.